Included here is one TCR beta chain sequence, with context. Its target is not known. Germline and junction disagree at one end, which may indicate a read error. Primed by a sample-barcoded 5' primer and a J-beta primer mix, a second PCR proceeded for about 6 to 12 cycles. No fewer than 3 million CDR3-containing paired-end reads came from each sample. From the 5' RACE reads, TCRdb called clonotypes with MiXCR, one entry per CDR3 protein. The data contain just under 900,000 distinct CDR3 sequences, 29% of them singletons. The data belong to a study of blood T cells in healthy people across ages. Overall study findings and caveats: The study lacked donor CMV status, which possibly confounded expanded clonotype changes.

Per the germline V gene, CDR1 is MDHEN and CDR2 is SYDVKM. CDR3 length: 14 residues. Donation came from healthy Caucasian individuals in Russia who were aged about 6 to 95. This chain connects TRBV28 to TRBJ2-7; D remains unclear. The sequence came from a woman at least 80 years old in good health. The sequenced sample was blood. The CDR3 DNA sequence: TGTGCCGGCAGTTTTTTGGGCAGAACCTACGAGCAGTACTTC. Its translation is CAGSFLGRTYEQYF.